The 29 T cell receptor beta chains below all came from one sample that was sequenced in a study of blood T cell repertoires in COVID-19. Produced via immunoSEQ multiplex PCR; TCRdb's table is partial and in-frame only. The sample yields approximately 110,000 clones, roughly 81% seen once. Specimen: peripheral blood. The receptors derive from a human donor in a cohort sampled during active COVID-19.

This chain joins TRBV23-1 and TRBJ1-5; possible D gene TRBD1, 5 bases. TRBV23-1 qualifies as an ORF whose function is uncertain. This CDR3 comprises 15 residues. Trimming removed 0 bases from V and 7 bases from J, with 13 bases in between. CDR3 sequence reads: CASSQSSGGGQPQHF. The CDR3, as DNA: TGCGCCAGCAGTCAATCGTCGGGGGGGGGACAGCCCCAGCATTTT.

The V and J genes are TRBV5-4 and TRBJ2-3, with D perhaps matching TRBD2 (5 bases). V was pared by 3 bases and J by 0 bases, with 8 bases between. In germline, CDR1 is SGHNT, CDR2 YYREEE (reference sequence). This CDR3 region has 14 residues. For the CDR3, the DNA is TGTGCCAGCAGCTCGGGGATCAGCACAGATACGCAGTATTTT. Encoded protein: CASSSGISTDTQYF.

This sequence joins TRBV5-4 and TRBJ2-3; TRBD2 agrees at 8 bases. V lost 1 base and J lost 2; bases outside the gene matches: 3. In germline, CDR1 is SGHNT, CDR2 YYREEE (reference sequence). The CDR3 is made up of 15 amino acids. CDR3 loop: CASSLRGGTTDTQYF. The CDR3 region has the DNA TGTGCCAGCAGCTTGCGGGGGGGGACCACAGATACGCAGTATTTT.

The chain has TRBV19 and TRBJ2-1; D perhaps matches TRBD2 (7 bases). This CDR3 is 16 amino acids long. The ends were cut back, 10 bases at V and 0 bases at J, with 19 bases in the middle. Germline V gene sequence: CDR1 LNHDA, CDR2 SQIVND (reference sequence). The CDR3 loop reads CATNSGGGSSYNEQFF. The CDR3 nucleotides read TGTGCCACCAACTCCGGGGGCGGGAGCTCCTACAATGAGCAGTTCTTC.

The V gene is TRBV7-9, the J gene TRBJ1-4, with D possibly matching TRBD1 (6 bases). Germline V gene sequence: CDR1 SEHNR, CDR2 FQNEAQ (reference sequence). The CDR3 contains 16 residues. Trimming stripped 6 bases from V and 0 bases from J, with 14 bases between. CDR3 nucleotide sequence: TGTGCCAGCAGGACCGGACAGCTTTCAACTAATGAAAAACTGTTTTTT. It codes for CASRTGQLSTNEKLFF.

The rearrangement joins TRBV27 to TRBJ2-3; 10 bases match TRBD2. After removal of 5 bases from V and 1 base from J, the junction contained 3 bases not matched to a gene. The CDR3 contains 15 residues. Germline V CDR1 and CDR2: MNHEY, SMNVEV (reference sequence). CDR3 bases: TGTGCCAGCAGTCCCGGACTAGCGGGCACAGATACGCAGTATTTT. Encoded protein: CASSPGLAGTDTQYF.

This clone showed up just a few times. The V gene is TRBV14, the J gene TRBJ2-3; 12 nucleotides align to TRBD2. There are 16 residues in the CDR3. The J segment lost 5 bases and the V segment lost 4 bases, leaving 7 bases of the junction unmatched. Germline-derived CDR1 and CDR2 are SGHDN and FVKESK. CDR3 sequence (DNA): TGTGCCAGCAGCCCCGGACTAGCGGGACGGATAGATACGCAGTATTTT. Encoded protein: CASSPGLAGRIDTQYF. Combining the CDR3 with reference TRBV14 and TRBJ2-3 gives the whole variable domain EAGVTQFPSHSVIEKGQTVTLRCDPISGHDNLYWYRRVMGKEIKFLLHFVKESKQDESGMPNNRFLAERTGGTYSTLKVQPAELEDSGVYFCASSPGLAGRIDTQYFGPGTRLTVL.

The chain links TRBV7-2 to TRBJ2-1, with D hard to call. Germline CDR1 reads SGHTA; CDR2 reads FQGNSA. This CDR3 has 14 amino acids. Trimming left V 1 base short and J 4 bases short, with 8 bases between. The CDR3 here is CASSLGVYYNEQFF. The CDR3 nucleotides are TGTGCCAGCAGCTTAGGAGTATATTACAATGAGCAGTTCTTC.

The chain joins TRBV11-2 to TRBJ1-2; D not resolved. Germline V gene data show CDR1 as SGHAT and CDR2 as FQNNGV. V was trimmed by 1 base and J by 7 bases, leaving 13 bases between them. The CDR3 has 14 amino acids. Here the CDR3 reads CASSLGQGEGGYTF. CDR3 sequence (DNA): TGTGCCAGCAGCTTAGGACAAGGTGAAGGTGGCTACACCTTC.

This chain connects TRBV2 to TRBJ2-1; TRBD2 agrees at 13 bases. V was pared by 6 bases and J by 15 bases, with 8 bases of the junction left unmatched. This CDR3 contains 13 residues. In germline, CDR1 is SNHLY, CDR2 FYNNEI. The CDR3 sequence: CASRDGLAGAGFF. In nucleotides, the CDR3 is TGTGCCAGCAGGGACGGACTAGCGGGGGCGGGGTTCTTC.

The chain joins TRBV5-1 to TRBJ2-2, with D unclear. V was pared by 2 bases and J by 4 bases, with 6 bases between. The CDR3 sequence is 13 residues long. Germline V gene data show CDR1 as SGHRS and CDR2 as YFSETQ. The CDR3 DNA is TGCGCCAGCAGCTTCGGGTTCACCGGGGAGCTGTTTTTT. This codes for CASSFGFTGELFF.

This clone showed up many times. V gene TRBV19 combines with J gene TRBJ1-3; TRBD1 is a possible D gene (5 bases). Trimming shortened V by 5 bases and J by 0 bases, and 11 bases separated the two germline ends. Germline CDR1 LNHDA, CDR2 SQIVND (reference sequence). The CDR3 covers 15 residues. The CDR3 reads CASSWQGDSGNTIYF. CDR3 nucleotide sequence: TGTGCCAGTAGTTGGCAAGGGGACTCTGGAAACACCATATATTTT.

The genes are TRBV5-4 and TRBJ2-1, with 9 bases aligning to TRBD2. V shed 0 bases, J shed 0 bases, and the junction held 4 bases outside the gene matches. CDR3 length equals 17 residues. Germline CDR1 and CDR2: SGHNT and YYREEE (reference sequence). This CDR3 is CASSLGAGGPSYNEQFF. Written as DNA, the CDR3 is TGTGCCAGCAGCTTGGGGGCGGGAGGGCCCTCCTACAATGAGCAGTTCTTC.

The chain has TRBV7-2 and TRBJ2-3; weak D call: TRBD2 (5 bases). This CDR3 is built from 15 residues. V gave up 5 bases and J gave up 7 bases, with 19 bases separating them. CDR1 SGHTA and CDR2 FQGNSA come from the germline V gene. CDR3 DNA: TGTGCCAGCAGCCCCCCCCCGGGGTCGGGTAATACGCAGTATTTT. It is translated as CASSPPPGSGNTQYF.

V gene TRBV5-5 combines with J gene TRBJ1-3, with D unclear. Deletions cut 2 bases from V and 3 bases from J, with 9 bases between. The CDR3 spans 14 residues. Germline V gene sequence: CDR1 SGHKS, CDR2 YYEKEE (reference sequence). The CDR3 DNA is TGTGCCAGCAGCTTTTCAAGCTATGGAAACACCATATATTTT. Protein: CASSFSSYGNTIYF.

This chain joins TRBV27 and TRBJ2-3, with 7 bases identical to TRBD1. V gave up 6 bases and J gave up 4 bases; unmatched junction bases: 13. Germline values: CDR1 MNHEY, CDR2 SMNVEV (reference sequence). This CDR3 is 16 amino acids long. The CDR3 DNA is TGTGCCAGCAGCCGTATCAGGGGACAGAGCGCAGATACGCAGTATTTT. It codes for CASSRIRGQSADTQYF.

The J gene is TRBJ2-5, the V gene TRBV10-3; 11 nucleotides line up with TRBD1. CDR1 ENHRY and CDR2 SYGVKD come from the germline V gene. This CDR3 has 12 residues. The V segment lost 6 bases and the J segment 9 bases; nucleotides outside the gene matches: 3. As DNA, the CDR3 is TGTGCCATCAGCCGGACAGGGGGCGCCCAGTACTTC. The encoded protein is CAISRTGGAQYF.

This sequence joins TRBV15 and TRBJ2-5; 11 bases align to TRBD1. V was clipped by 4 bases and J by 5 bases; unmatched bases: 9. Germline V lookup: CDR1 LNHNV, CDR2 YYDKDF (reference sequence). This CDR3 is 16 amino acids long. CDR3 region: CATSNAGQGARETQYF. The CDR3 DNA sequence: TGTGCCACCAGCAACGCTGGACAGGGGGCGCGGGAGACCCAGTACTTC.

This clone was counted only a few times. The CDR3 sequence: CASSPTPRDSKKETQYF. The CDR3 DNA reads as TGCGCCAGCAGCCCCACCCCCCGGGACAGCAAGAAAGAGACCCAGTACTTC. This chain links TRBV10-1 with TRBJ2-5; 7 nucleotides match TRBD1. Germline-derived CDR1 and CDR2 are WNHNN and SYGVQD (reference sequence). The V and J ends lost 6 bases and 3 bases, in that order; junction bases with no gene match: 16. The CDR3 is made up of 17 amino acids.

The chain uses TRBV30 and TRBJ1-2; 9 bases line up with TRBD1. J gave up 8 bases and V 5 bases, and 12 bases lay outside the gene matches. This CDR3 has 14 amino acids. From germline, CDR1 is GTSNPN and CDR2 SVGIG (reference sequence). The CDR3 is CAWGVSQGAGGYTF. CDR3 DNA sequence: TGTGCCTGGGGGGTTTCACAGGGGGCGGGAGGCTACACCTTC. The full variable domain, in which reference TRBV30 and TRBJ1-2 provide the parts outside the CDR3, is SQTIHQWPATLVQPVGSPLSLECTVEGTSNPNLYWYRQAAGRGLQLLFYSVGIGQISSEVPQNLSASRPQDRQFILSSKKLLLSDSGFYLCAWGVSQGAGGYTFGSGTRLTVV.

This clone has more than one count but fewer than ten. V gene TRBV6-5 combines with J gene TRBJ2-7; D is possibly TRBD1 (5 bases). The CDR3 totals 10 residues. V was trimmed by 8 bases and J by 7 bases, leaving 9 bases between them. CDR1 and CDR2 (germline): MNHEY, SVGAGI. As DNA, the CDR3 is TGTGCCAGCGGGGCCCTTGAGCAGTACTTC. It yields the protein CASGALEQYF.

The CDR3 coding sequence is TGTGCCAGCAGCAAAACAGGGGGCAACGAAAAACTGTTTTTT. Translating it yields CASSKTGGNEKLFF. The genes are TRBV6-6 and TRBJ1-4, with 9 bases matching TRBD1. V gave up 6 bases and J gave up 8 bases; unmatched junction bases: 7. The CDR3 length is 14 residues. Germline V gene sequence: CDR1 MNHNY, CDR2 SVGAGI (reference sequence).

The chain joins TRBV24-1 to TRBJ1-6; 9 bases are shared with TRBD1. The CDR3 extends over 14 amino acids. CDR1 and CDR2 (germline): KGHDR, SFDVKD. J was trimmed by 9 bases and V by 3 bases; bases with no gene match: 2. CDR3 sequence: CATSDGQGFSPLHF. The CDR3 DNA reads TGTGCCACCAGTGATGGACAGGGGTTTTCACCCCTCCACTTT.

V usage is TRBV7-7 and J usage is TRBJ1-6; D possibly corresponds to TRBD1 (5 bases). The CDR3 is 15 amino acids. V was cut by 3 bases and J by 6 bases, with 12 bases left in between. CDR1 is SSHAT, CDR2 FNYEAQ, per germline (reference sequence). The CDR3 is CASSLWGVGNSPLHF. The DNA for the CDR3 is TGTGCCAGCAGCTTGTGGGGGGTGGGTAATTCACCCCTCCACTTT.

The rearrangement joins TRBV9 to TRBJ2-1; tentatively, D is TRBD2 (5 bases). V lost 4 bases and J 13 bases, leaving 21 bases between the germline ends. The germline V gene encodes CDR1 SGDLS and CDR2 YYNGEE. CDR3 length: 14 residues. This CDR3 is CASSPPPGQEDQFF. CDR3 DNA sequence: TGTGCCAGCAGCCCCCCCCCAGGCCAGGAGGACCAGTTCTTC.

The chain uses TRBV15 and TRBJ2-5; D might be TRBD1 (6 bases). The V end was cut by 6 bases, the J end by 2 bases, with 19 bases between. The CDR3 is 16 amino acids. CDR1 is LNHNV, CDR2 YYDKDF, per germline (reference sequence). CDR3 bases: TGTGCCACCAGGCAGCTGGGTGGACAGCCGCAAGAGACCCAGTACTTC. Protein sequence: CATRQLGGQPQETQYF.

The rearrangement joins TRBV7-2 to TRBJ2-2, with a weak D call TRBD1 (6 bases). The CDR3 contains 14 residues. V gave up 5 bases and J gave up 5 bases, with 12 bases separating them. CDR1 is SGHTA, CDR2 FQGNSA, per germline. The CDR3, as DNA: TGTGCCAGCAGCCCGACAGGTTTTACCGGGGAGCTGTTTTTT. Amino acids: CASSPTGFTGELFF.

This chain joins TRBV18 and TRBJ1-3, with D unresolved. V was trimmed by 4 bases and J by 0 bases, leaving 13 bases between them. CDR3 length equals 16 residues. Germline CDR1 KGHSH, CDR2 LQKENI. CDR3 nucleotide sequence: TGTGCCAGCTCACTCTCCTCCCCTAGCTCTGGAAACACCATATATTTT. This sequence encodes CASSLSSPSSGNTIYF.

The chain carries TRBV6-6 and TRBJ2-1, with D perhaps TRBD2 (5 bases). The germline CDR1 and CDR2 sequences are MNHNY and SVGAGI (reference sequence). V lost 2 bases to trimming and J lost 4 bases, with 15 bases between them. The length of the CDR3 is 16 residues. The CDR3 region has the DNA TGTGCCAGCAGTTACGTCCAAAAGCGGAGATACAATGAGCAGTTCTTC. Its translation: CASSYVQKRRYNEQFF.